These 25 T cell receptor beta chains came from one sample sequenced in a study of shared clonotypes between healthy human individuals. Sequencing was performed with immunoSEQ multiplex PCR; in TCRdb, only in-frame clones are kept and a portion is missing. The repertoire holds some 1.4 million clones, around 97% seen once, with roughly 1.2% in the top ten. Sequenced: naive CD4+ T cells sorted from blood. Subset in this sample: CD45RA+ positively selected. These receptor sequences come from a man younger than 45 in good health.

The chain has TRBV9 and TRBJ1-1; D unresolved. CDR3 length equals 15 residues. The germline V gene has CDR1 SGDLS and CDR2 YYNGEE. V was shortened by 0 bases and J by 3 bases, with 12 bases between the two germline ends. Here the CDR3 reads CASSVAAGRDTEAFF. CDR3 coding DNA: TGTGCCAGCAGCGTAGCGGCAGGCCGAGACACTGAAGCTTTCTTT.

The chain has TRBV30 and TRBJ2-7, with 11 bases fitting TRBD1. Germline V CDR1 and CDR2: GTSNPN, SVGIG (reference sequence). The CDR3 is made up of 15 amino acids. Trimming cost V 2 bases and J 3 bases; bases outside gene matches: 6. CDR3 coding DNA: TGTGCCTGGAGTCACGAGGGGACAGGGGGCTACGAGCAGTACTTC. Amino acid sequence: CAWSHEGTGGYEQYF. The variable domain in full, completed from reference TRBV30 and TRBJ2-7, reads SQTIHQWPATLVQPVGSPLSLECTVEGTSNPNLYWYRQAAGRGLQLLFYSVGIGQISSEVPQNLSASRPQDRQFILSSKKLLLSDSGFYLCAWSHEGTGGYEQYFGPGTRLTVT.

A single count supports this clone. This chain uses TRBV11-2 with TRBJ2-5, with D possibly TRBD2 on 7 matching bases. V dropped 1 base and J dropped 5 bases, with 11 bases sitting between them. CDR1 and CDR2 from the germline V gene are SGHAT and FQNNGV. The CDR3 consists of 14 residues. CDR3 nucleotides: TGTGCCAGCAGCTTAGGCGCGGGGGCGGAGACCCAGTACTTC. It yields the protein CASSLGAGAETQYF.

This chain connects TRBV28 to TRBJ2-6; no definite D call. The V end lost 4 bases, the J end lost 0 bases, and 7 bases lay between the germline ends. The CDR3 sequence is 15 residues long. Germline lookup yields CDR1 MDHEN and CDR2 SYDVKM. In DNA, the CDR3 is TGTGCCAGCAGTTCCAGTAGCTCTGGGGCCAACGTCCTGACTTTC. As protein: CASSSSSSGANVLTF.

As for this clone: This CDR3 is also generated by other DNA sequences in the sample. This chain uses TRBV19 with TRBJ1-5; D remains unclear. Germline V gene data show CDR1 as LNHDA and CDR2 as SQIVND (reference sequence). V was shortened by 2 bases and J by 0 bases, with 5 bases between the two germline ends. This CDR3 is 14 amino acids long. This CDR3 is CASSILYSNQPQHF. Here the CDR3 DNA reads TGTGCCAGTAGTATATTGTATAGCAATCAGCCCCAGCATTTT.

This clone was counted once. The V gene is TRBV11-2, the J gene TRBJ2-5; 10 bases align to TRBD2. Germline-derived CDR1 and CDR2 are SGHAT and FQNNGV. Trimming took 2 bases from V and 3 from J; bases not matched to a gene: 9. The CDR3 loop spans 17 amino acids. CDR3 protein: CASSLPKGLAGEETQYF. CDR3 nucleotides: TGTGCCAGCAGCTTACCGAAGGGGCTAGCGGGGGAAGAGACCCAGTACTTC.

The V call is TRBV15, the J call TRBJ2-3; maybe TRBD2 (6 bases). Per the germline V gene, CDR1 is LNHNV and CDR2 is YYDKDF (reference sequence). The V end was cut by 0 bases, the J end by 4 bases, with 17 bases between. This CDR3 is built from 17 residues. The CDR3 loop reads CATSRDLTGATADTQYF. CDR3 nucleotide sequence: TGTGCCACCAGCAGAGATCTGACGGGAGCTACGGCAGATACGCAGTATTTT.

This clone was detected only once. The V and J genes are TRBV27 and TRBJ2-1, with 7 bases aligning to TRBD2. The germline gives CDR1 MNHEY, CDR2 SMNVEV (reference sequence). V was clipped by 3 bases and J by 7 bases; unmatched bases: 6. The CDR3 is 14 amino acids. CDR3 DNA: TGTGCCAGCAGTTTTCGGATTAGCGGGAATGAGCAGTTCTTC. It codes for CASSFRISGNEQFF.

The chain uses TRBV7-8 and TRBJ2-3; D uncertain. This CDR3 spans 15 amino acids. Trimming pared 3 bases from V and 0 bases from J, leaving 10 bases between. Germline CDR1 SGHVS, CDR2 FQNEAQ. CDR3 protein: CASSFSSPSTDTQYF. The CDR3 region has the DNA TGTGCCAGCAGCTTTAGTTCCCCTAGCACAGATACGCAGTATTTT.

The J gene is TRBJ2-1, the V gene TRBV30; possible D gene TRBD2, 5 bases. This CDR3 is 14 amino acids long. CDR1 is GTSNPN and CDR2 is SVGIG in the germline V gene (reference sequence). Deletions cut 4 bases from V and 1 base from J, with 11 bases between. CDR3 residues: CAWIGGRSYNEQFF. The CDR3 DNA is TGTGCCTGGATAGGAGGCCGATCCTACAATGAGCAGTTCTTC.

This chain uses TRBV4-2 with TRBJ2-5; 9 bases map to TRBD2. The CDR3 runs to 19 residues. With V trimmed by 0 bases and J by 4 bases, 15 bases remained unmatched. CDR1 and CDR2 from the germline V gene are LGHNA and YNFKEQ. CDR3 DNA: TGTGCCAGCAGCCAAGATCTGAACTCGGGCGGGAGGGCCCGAGAGACCCAGTACTTC. It yields the protein CASSQDLNSGGRARETQYF.

This clone came up once. The CDR3 region has the DNA TGTGCCATCAGTGGCAGGAGTGTGGGTCATGAGCAGTTCTTC. It yields the protein CAISGRSVGHEQFF. The chain is built from TRBV10-3 and TRBJ2-1; the D is unclear. The CDR3 has 14 amino acids. Looked up from germline, CDR1 is ENHRY and CDR2 is SYGVKD. Trimming stripped 4 bases from V and 8 bases from J, with 15 bases between.

The V and J genes are TRBV18 and TRBJ1-5; TRBD1 is a possible D gene (6 bases). The CDR3 contains 13 residues. The germline gives CDR1 KGHSH, CDR2 LQKENI. Trimming cost V 5 bases and J 7 bases, with 12 bases left between them. In DNA, the CDR3 is TGTGCCAGCTCAGACCAGGGACAACAGCCCCAGCATTTT. Translated: CASSDQGQQPQHF.

The V gene is TRBV11-3, the J gene TRBJ2-7, with D uncertain. Germline assignment: CDR1 SGHNT and CDR2 YENEEA. The CDR3 runs to 14 residues. V shed 5 bases and J shed 0 bases, with 11 bases lying between them. The CDR3: CASSPRSGSYEQYF. The CDR3 region has the DNA TGTGCCAGCAGCCCCCGATCAGGCTCCTACGAGCAGTACTTC.

The chain links TRBV4-2 to TRBJ1-1, with unresolved D. Per germline, CDR1 LGHNA and CDR2 YNFKEQ. Trimming stripped 0 bases from V and 6 bases from J, with 11 bases between. CDR3 size: 14 residues. Here the CDR3 reads CASSQDNGISEAFF. CDR3 bases: TGTGCCAGCAGCCAAGATAACGGGATATCTGAAGCTTTCTTT.

The genes are TRBV7-9 and TRBJ2-1; 8 nucleotides line up with TRBD2. Germline V gene lookup returns CDR1 SEHNR and CDR2 FQNEAQ (reference sequence). V was pared by 3 bases and J by 4 bases, with 11 bases of the junction left unmatched. This CDR3 has 17 residues. Here the CDR3 reads CASSFYIAGTPYNEQFF. CDR3 DNA: TGTGCCAGCAGCTTTTATATAGCGGGGACGCCGTACAATGAGCAGTTCTTC.

About this clone: This specimen includes other DNA sequences encoding the same CDR3. The V gene is TRBV7-3, the J gene TRBJ2-1; no clear D gene. V was clipped by 5 bases and J by 0 bases, with 5 bases between them. Germline loops: CDR1 SGHTA, CDR2 FQGTGA. The CDR3 is 13 amino acids. CDR3 DNA: TGTGCCAGCAGCCCGGGCTCCTACAATGAGCAGTTCTTC. Amino acid sequence: CASSPGSYNEQFF.

The chain carries TRBV7-9 and TRBJ1-1; 8 nucleotides match TRBD1. With V trimmed by 3 bases and J by 10 bases, 13 bases remained unmatched. From germline, CDR1 is SEHNR and CDR2 FQNEAQ (reference sequence). The CDR3 runs to 15 residues. In DNA form, the CDR3 reads TGTGCCAGCAGCTTGGAAAAGCAGGGGGCTTTTAGAGCTTTCTTT. The encoded protein is CASSLEKQGAFRAFF.

V is TRBV4-3 and J is TRBJ2-2; 14 nucleotides agree with TRBD2. The junction had 2 bases not matched to a gene; V was cut back by 4 bases and J by 4 bases. Germline values: CDR1 LGHNA, CDR2 YSLEER. This CDR3 region has 16 residues. The CDR3 sequence: CASSLGLAGGTGELFF. The CDR3, as DNA: TGCGCCAGCAGCCTCGGACTAGCGGGAGGCACCGGGGAGCTGTTTTTT.

The gene calls are TRBV5-1 and TRBJ1-2, with 7 bases that match TRBD1. The germline CDR1 and CDR2 sequences are SGHRS and YFSETQ. CDR3 length equals 14 residues. With V trimmed by 3 bases and J by 4 bases, 6 bases remained unmatched. The CDR3, as DNA: TGCGCCAGCAGCTACGGGACAGATGGCTATGGCTACACCTTC. This codes for CASSYGTDGYGYTF.

The gene calls are TRBV10-3 and TRBJ2-7, with TRBD2 matching 11 bases. The germline V gene has CDR1 ENHRY and CDR2 SYGVKD. The CDR3 is made up of 15 amino acids. The V segment lost 5 bases and the J segment 1 base; nucleotides outside the gene matches: 4. CDR3 coding DNA: TGTGCCATCAGTTCCGGGACTAGCGGTTCCTACGAGCAGTACTTC. It specifies CAISSGTSGSYEQYF.

The chain joins TRBV28 to TRBJ1-5; D is unclear. The V end lost 3 bases, the J end lost 3 bases, and 9 bases lay between the germline ends. The CDR3 is 14 amino acids. The germline CDR1 and CDR2 sequences are MDHEN and SYDVKM. CDR3 protein: CASSLGSLNQPQHF. The CDR3 DNA follows: TGTGCCAGCAGTTTGGGCAGCCTCAATCAGCCCCAGCATTTT.

The sample holds one count of this clone. The chain combines TRBV5-6 with TRBJ2-7; D gene ambiguous. Germline V CDR1 and CDR2: SGHDT, YYEEEE. The V and J ends lost 4 bases and 4 bases respectively, with 12 bases between them. The CDR3 extends over 13 amino acids. DNA of the CDR3: TGTGCCAGCAGCGCCATAGGGTTATACGAGCAGTACTTC. Amino acids: CASSAIGLYEQYF.

Remarks on this clone: Other nucleotide sequences in the sample specify the same CDR3. The CDR3 nucleotides read TGCGCCAGCAGCCCGGGAGGACTCTACGAGCAGTACTTC. Protein: CASSPGGLYEQYF. The chain links TRBV5-1 to TRBJ2-7; 7 nucleotides match TRBD2. CDR1 is SGHRS, CDR2 YFSETQ, per germline. The trim removed 4 bases at V and 3 bases at J, leaving 4 bases unmatched. The CDR3 has 13 amino acids.

The rearrangement joins TRBV7-3 to TRBJ2-6; 12 nucleotides match TRBD2. The CDR3 contains 18 residues. Germline-derived CDR1 and CDR2 are SGHTA and FQGTGA. Unmatched junction bases numbered 11, after V lost 11 bases and J lost 0 bases. CDR3 bases: TGTGCCCGCTCAACTGGACTAGCGGGGTACTCTGGGGCCAACGTCCTGACTTTC. Translating gives CARSTGLAGYSGANVLTF.